The present TCR beta chain was sequenced within a study of response to subunit inactivated influenza vaccine. Notes on the study in general: Each seasonal influenza vaccination recruits few new T cells, the authors suggested.

With regard to this clonotype: The target antigen is unknown.

In TCRdb, the RT-PCR reads were re-called with MiXCR into one record per CDR3 protein. The sample contains under 550,000 distinct CDR3 sequences, around 7.7% of which appear only once. There are 15 residues in the CDR3. CDR1 is SGHRS and CDR2 is YFSETQ in the germline V gene. Trimming removed 0 bases from V and 5 bases from J; junction bases left unmatched: 8. This clonotype was sampled from a man aged 50-75 years who received an inactivated influenza vaccine. Sequencing was performed on PBMCs from blood, taken approximately 25 months after vaccination. The genes are TRBV5-1 and TRBJ2-7; 7 nucleotides align to TRBD2. The CDR3, as DNA: TGCGCCAGCAGCTTGGAAGGGAGGGGCCCCCACGAGCAGTACTTC. As protein: CASSLEGRGPHEQYF.